The subject of this entry is one T cell receptor beta chain. What it recognizes is unknown. The data are from a study of cytomegalovirus exposure and HLA in healthy donors. Study results and caveats: One cluster of highly shared sequence variants probably arose as a sequencing artifact. As a later analysis showed, a missense DCLRE1C variant was linked to trimming of TCR beta V- and J-genes.

V gave up 5 bases and J gave up 4 bases, with 14 bases separating them. The CDR3 contains 15 residues. Germline V gives CDR1 MDHEN, CDR2 SYDVKM. The PCR used 60 Vbeta and 13 Jbeta primers. The protocol was immunoSEQ multiplex PCR, while the TCRdb copy is restricted to in-frame clones and leaves out a portion. The table records 120,000 to 150,000 clones, roughly 80% of them present only once. Sequencing was performed on PBMCs. This sequence originates from a man aged 35-49 years in good health and CMV-seropositive. The chain couples TRBV28 to TRBJ2-2; a possible D gene is TRBD2 (7 bases). The CDR3 DNA follows: TGTGCCAGCAGTGTCGGGGGGCTGGTCACCGGGGAGCTGTTTTTT. Translated, it gives CASSVGGLVTGELFF.